This TCR beta chain was identified during a study of cytomegalovirus exposure and HLA in healthy donors. The study's findings and limits: Testing in vitro showed a few CMV-associated chains specific for CMV antigens. In a later analysis, common viral pathogens appeared linked to several of the most significant clusters. A missense variant in DCLRE1C was later tied to TCR beta V- and J-gene trimming.

13 Jbeta primers and 60 Vbeta primers were used for the PCR. The data were produced by immunoSEQ multiplex PCR, yet TCRdb's version contains in-frame clones alone and is incomplete. Here the sample spans 150,000 to 200,000 clones, around 83% being singletons. Participants comprised healthy donors of bone marrow. About this clone itself: Its antigen is not identified.

Trimming left V 9 bases short and J 1 base short, with 19 bases between. Germline loops: CDR1 MGHDK, CDR2 SYGVNS. The CDR3 length is 16 residues. This clonotype originated in a man between 18 and 35 years old in good health and CMV-seropositive. Specimen: PBMCs. This chain connects TRBV25-1 to TRBJ2-1, with D unresolved. CDR3 nucleotides: TGTGCCAGTTCGCTAGGTGTCGCCCGTTCCTACAATGAGCAGTTCTTC. Translation gives CASSLGVARSYNEQFF.